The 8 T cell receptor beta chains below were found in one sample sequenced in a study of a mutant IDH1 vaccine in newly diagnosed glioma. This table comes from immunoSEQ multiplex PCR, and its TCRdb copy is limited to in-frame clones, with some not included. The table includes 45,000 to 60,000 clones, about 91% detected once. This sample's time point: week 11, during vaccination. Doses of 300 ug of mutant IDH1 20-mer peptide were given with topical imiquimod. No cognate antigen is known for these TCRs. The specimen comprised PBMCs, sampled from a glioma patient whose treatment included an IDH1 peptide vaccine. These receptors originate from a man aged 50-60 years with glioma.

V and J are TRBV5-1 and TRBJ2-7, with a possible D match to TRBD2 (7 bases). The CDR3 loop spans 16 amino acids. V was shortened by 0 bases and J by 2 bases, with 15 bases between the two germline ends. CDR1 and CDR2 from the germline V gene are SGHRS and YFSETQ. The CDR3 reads CASSLVGGGEAYEQYF. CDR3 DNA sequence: TGCGCCAGCAGCTTGGTAGGGGGGGGCGAAGCCTACGAGCAGTACTTC.

Written as DNA, the CDR3 is TGTGCCAGCAGCTTAGGCCTAGCGGTCAATGAGCAGTTCTTC. Translated, it gives CASSLGLAVNEQFF. V and J are TRBV7-2 and TRBJ2-1, with 7 bases aligning to TRBD2. CDR1 SGHTA and CDR2 FQGNSA come from the germline V gene. J gave up 6 bases and V 1 base, and 3 bases lay outside the gene matches. CDR3 length: 14 amino acids.

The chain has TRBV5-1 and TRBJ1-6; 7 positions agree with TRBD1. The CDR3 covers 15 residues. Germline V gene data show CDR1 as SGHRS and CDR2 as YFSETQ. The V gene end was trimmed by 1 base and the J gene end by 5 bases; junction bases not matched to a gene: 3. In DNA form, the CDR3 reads TGCGCCAGCAGCTTGCAGGGGGGCGATAATTCACCCCTCCACTTT. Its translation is CASSLQGGDNSPLHF.

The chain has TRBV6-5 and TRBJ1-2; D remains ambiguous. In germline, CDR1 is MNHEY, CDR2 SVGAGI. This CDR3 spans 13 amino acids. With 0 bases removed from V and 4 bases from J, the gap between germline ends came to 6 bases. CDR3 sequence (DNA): TGTGCCAGCAGTTACTCAGGTTCCTATGGCTACACCTTC. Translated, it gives CASSYSGSYGYTF.

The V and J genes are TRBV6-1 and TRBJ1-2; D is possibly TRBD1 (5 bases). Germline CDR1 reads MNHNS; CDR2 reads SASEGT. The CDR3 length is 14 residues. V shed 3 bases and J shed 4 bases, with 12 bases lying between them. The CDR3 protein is CASSEGGEVYGYTF. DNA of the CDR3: TGTGCCAGCAGTGAGGGAGGGGAGGTCTATGGCTACACCTTC.

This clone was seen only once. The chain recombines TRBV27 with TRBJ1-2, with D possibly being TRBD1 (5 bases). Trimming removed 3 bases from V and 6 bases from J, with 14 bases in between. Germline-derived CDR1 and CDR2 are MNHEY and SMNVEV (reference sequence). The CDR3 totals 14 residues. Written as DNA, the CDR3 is TGTGCCAGCAGTTTGGGAAGGGGTGCTAATGGCTACACCTTC. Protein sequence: CASSLGRGANGYTF.

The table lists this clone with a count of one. CDR3: CASSIVNLGFNQPQHF. The DNA for the CDR3 is TGTGCCAGTAGTATAGTTAACCTAGGATTCAATCAGCCCCAGCATTTT. The chain has TRBV19 and TRBJ1-5; no firm D call. The V end was cut by 1 base, the J end by 3 bases, with 13 bases between. The CDR3 totals 16 residues. Germline CDR1 is LNHDA and CDR2 is SQIVND (reference sequence).

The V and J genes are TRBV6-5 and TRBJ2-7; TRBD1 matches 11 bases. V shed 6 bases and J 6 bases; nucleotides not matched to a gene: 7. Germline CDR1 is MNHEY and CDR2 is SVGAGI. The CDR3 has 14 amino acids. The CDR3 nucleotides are TGTGCCAGCAGCCGGACAGGGGGCATCTCCGAGCAGTACTTC. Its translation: CASSRTGGISEQYF.